The rows below give T cell receptor beta chains drawn from one sample of a study of blood T cells in healthy people across ages. TCRdb fed the 5' RACE reads into MiXCR, producing one record per CDR3 protein. The data show roughly 1,500,000 distinct CDR3 sequences, with about 35% seen just once and approximately 11% held by the top ten. Sequencing was carried out using blood. The receptors derive from a woman under 40 in good health. Each CDR3 is given without its conserved first and last residue. The order of the fields is CDR3 length, J gene, V gene, CDR3 protein.

12 TRBJ1-2 TRBV7-3 ASSADRGRNGYT
13 TRBJ1-3 TRBV28 ASSLPGQGRNTIY
12 TRBJ2-3 TRBV7-2 ASSLDSNTDTQY
15 TRBJ2-2 TRBV4-1 ASSQGLAGVVTGELF
16 TRBJ1-2 TRBV5-1 ASRFGTGQGRLNYGYT
14 TRBJ2-1 TRBV9 ASSVDKGLPYNEQF
13 - TRBV11-2 ASSLEGFGESEQY
14 TRBJ2-3 TRBV5-1 ASSPTGTGGFDTQY
11 TRBJ1-5 TRBV6-2/TRBV6-3 ASSYSPQTSQH
11 TRBJ2-4 TRBV7-9 ASRFGQMGEQY
11 TRBJ2-3 TRBV10-3 AAAAGAEDTQY
15 TRBJ2-3 TRBV6-1 ASSPGTSGGVLDTQY
12 TRBJ2-5 TRBV12-3/TRBV12-4 ASTGLAGAGTQY
10 TRBJ2-7 TRBV2 ASSVWDYEQY
11 TRBJ2-7 TRBV7-9 ASELAGRYEQY
13 TRBJ1-1 TRBV2 ASSEWAGANTEAF
12 TRBJ2-2 TRBV5-1 ASSSLAGVGELF
9 TRBJ2-2 TRBV27 ASTAGGELF
14 TRBJ2-5 TRBV27 ASSLFTGDRQETQY